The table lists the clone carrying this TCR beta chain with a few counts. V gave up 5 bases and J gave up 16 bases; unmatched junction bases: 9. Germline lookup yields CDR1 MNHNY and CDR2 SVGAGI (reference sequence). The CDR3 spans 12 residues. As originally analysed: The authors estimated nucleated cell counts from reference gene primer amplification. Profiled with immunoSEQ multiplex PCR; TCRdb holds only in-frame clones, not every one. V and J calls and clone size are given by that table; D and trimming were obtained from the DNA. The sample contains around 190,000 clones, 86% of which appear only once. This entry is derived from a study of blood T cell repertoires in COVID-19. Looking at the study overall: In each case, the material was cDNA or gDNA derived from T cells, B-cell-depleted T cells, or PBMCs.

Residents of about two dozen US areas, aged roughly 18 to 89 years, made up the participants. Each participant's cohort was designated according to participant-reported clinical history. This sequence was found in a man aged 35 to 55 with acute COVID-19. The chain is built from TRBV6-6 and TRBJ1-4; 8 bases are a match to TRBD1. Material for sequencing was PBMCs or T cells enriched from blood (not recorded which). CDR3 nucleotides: TGTGCCAGCAGTAAGGGGCCCGGACAGGGGTTTTTT. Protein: CASSKGPGQGFF.